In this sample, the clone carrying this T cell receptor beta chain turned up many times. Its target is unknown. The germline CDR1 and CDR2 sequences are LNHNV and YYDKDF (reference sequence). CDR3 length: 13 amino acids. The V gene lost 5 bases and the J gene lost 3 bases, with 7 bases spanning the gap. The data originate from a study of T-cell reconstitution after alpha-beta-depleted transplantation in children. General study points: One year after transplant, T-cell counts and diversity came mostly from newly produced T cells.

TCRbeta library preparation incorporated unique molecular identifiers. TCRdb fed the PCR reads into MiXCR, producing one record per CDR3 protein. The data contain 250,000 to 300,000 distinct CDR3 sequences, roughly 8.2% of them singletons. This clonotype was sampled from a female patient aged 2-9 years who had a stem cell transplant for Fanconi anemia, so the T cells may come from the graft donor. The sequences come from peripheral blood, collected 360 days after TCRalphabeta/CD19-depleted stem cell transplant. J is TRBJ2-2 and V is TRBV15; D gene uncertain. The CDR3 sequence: CATSVQHTGELFF. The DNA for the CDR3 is TGTGCCACCAGCGTGCAACACACCGGGGAGCTGTTTTTT.